The rows below give T cell receptor beta chains drawn from one sample of a study of CD8 T cells in Susac syndrome. TCRdb called the immunoSEQ multiplex PCR reads again in MiXCR, with one record for every CDR3 protein. The sample lists 160,000 or so distinct CDR3 sequences; 94% were seen once. Input material: CD8+ T cells from PBMCs. The receptors derive from a human donor with multiple sclerosis. Each CDR3 is given with its conserved first and last residue. Fields, in order: CDR3 length, V gene, J gene, clone size, D gene, CDR3 protein, CDR3 DNA. A D gene is named only where the DNA matches it firmly. Rows may omit the clone size; those that give it use once, few, many or a size class.

CDR3 length: 18
V gene: TRBV2
J gene: TRBJ1-1
clone size: .
D gene: TRBD1
CDR3 protein: CASSHRDRGGGRNTEAFF
CDR3 DNA: TGTGCCAGCAGTCACCGGGACAGGGGAGGAGGAAGGAACACTGAAGCTTTCTTT

CDR3 length: 13
V gene: TRBV29-1
J gene: TRBJ2-1
clone size: .
D gene: .
CDR3 protein: CSVEGGSINEQFF
CDR3 DNA: TGCAGCGTTGAGGGGGGCTCCATCAATGAGCAGTTCTTC

CDR3 length: 12
V gene: TRBV6-2/TRBV6-3
J gene: TRBJ1-1
clone size: .
D gene: .
CDR3 protein: CASNSGNGEAFF
CDR3 DNA: TGTGCCAGCAACTCAGGAAACGGTGAAGCTTTCTTT

CDR3 length: 17
V gene: TRBV13
J gene: TRBJ1-2
clone size: .
D gene: .
CDR3 protein: CASSPRGAGGGEGGYTF
CDR3 DNA: TGTGCCAGCAGCCCCAGAGGAGCGGGGGGCGGAGAGGGTGGCTACACCTTC

CDR3 length: 16
V gene: TRBV12-3/TRBV12-4
J gene: TRBJ1-2
clone size: .
D gene: .
CDR3 protein: CASSSKPGTMYYGYTF
CDR3 DNA: TGTGCCAGCAGTTCTAAACCGGGGACAATGTACTATGGCTACACCTTC

CDR3 length: 9
V gene: TRBV29-1
J gene: TRBJ1-2
clone size: once
D gene: .
CDR3 protein: CSVDSVSYF
CDR3 DNA: TGCAGCGTTGATTCTGTCTCCTACTTC

CDR3 length: 13
V gene: TRBV7-9
J gene: TRBJ2-1
clone size: few
D gene: TRBD2
CDR3 protein: CASSFGSGGDVWF
CDR3 DNA: TGTGCCAGCAGCTTCGGTAGCGGGGGCGACGTTTGGTTC

CDR3 length: 14
V gene: TRBV30
J gene: TRBJ1-6
clone size: .
D gene: .
CDR3 protein: CAWSVPRRNSPLHF
CDR3 DNA: TGTGCCTGGAGTGTACCGCGGAGGAATTCACCCCTCCACTTT

CDR3 length: 15
V gene: TRBV18
J gene: TRBJ2-7
clone size: .
D gene: TRBD1
CDR3 protein: CASSPTRDRGYEQYF
CDR3 DNA: TGTGCCAGCTCACCGACCCGGGACAGGGGCTACGAGCAGTACTTC

CDR3 length: 11
V gene: TRBV24-1
J gene: TRBJ2-1
clone size: .
D gene: .
CDR3 protein: CATSQGPEQFF
CDR3 DNA: TGTGCCACCAGTCAGGGTCCTGAGCAGTTCTTC

CDR3 length: 17
V gene: TRBV5-6
J gene: TRBJ1-5
clone size: .
D gene: .
CDR3 protein: CASSLEGGAASNQPQHF
CDR3 DNA: TGTGCCAGCAGCTTGGAAGGGGGGGCCGCGAGCAATCAGCCCCAGCATTTT

CDR3 length: 13
V gene: TRBV29-1
J gene: TRBJ1-2
clone size: .
D gene: TRBD1
CDR3 protein: CSARGTGDYGYTF
CDR3 DNA: TGCAGCGCGAGAGGGACAGGTGACTATGGCTACACCTTC

CDR3 length: 15
V gene: TRBV7-9
J gene: TRBJ1-2
clone size: .
D gene: .
CDR3 protein: CASSSGGSGPQGYTF
CDR3 DNA: TGTGCCAGCAGCTCGGGGGGTAGCGGACCTCAGGGCTACACCTTC

CDR3 length: 14
V gene: TRBV5-1
J gene: TRBJ1-1
clone size: .
D gene: .
CDR3 protein: CASSLEGSNTEAFF
CDR3 DNA: TGCGCCAGCAGCTTGGAAGGGTCCAACACTGAAGCTTTCTTT

CDR3 length: 13
V gene: TRBV27
J gene: TRBJ2-5
clone size: .
D gene: .
CDR3 protein: CASSLGGRQTQYF
CDR3 DNA: TGTGCCAGCAGTTTGGGGGGCCGGCAGACCCAGTACTTC

CDR3 length: 17
V gene: TRBV7-2
J gene: TRBJ2-7
clone size: .
D gene: TRBD2
CDR3 protein: CASSPRRSGGALYEQYF
CDR3 DNA: TGTGCCAGCAGCCCACGGCGTAGCGGGGGGGCCCTCTACGAGCAGTACTTC

CDR3 length: 12
V gene: TRBV10-3
J gene: TRBJ2-7
clone size: .
D gene: .
CDR3 protein: CASIGEHYEQYF
CDR3 DNA: TGTGCCAGCATCGGGGAGCACTACGAGCAGTACTTC

CDR3 length: 14
V gene: TRBV12-3/TRBV12-4
J gene: TRBJ2-5
clone size: .
D gene: .
CDR3 protein: CASSTPGGIETQYF
CDR3 DNA: TGTGCCAGCAGCACCCCAGGGGGGATAGAGACCCAGTACTTC

CDR3 length: 15
V gene: TRBV7-2
J gene: TRBJ2-7
clone size: .
D gene: TRBD1
CDR3 protein: CASSSNRDRGYEQYF
CDR3 DNA: TGTGCCAGCAGCTCCAACCGGGACAGGGGCTACGAGCAGTACTTC

CDR3 length: 11
V gene: TRBV29-1
J gene: TRBJ2-7
clone size: .
D gene: .
CDR3 protein: CSVGDSYEQYF
CDR3 DNA: TGCAGCGTTGGGGACTCTTACGAGCAGTACTTC

CDR3 length: 14
V gene: TRBV12-3/TRBV12-4
J gene: TRBJ2-1
clone size: .
D gene: .
CDR3 protein: CASSLRGLSNEQFF
CDR3 DNA: TGTGCCAGCAGTTTGCGGGGATTGAGTAATGAGCAGTTCTTC

CDR3 length: 15
V gene: TRBV29-1
J gene: TRBJ2-7
clone size: once
D gene: TRBD2
CDR3 protein: CSVYSSGGLPYEQYF
CDR3 DNA: TGCAGCGTTTATTCGTCGGGGGGGCTTCCCTACGAGCAGTACTTC

CDR3 length: 15
V gene: TRBV13
J gene: TRBJ1-2
clone size: .
D gene: .
CDR3 protein: CASSSDTPISYGYTF
CDR3 DNA: TGTGCCAGCAGCTCGGACACCCCGATCAGCTATGGCTACACCTTC

CDR3 length: 15
V gene: TRBV12-3/TRBV12-4
J gene: TRBJ2-1
clone size: .
D gene: TRBD2
CDR3 protein: CASSIPGLSRDEQFF
CDR3 DNA: TGTGCCAGCAGTATACCGGGACTATCAAGGGATGAGCAGTTCTTC

CDR3 length: 12
V gene: TRBV3-1
J gene: TRBJ2-7
clone size: .
D gene: .
CDR3 protein: CASSQILNEQYF
CDR3 DNA: TGTGCCAGCAGCCAAATCCTTAACGAGCAGTACTTC

CDR3 length: 19
V gene: TRBV28
J gene: TRBJ2-5
clone size: .
D gene: .
CDR3 protein: CASSLIIRDTNPDQPSQYF
CDR3 DNA: TGTGCCAGCAGTTTAATAATCCGGGACACAAACCCCGACCAGCCCTCCCAGTACTTC

CDR3 length: 14
V gene: TRBV3-1
J gene: TRBJ1-5
clone size: .
D gene: TRBD1
CDR3 protein: CASSPGQGIAAQHF
CDR3 DNA: TGTGCCAGCAGCCCCGGACAGGGAATAGCCGCCCAGCATTTT

CDR3 length: 15
V gene: TRBV3-1
J gene: TRBJ1-1
clone size: .
D gene: .
CDR3 protein: CASSLKSASNTEAFF
CDR3 DNA: TGTGCCAGCAGCCTGAAGTCGGCTTCGAACACTGAAGCTTTCTTT

CDR3 length: 15
V gene: TRBV5-6
J gene: TRBJ2-7
clone size: .
D gene: .
CDR3 protein: CTSSLVGNEFDEQYF
CDR3 DNA: TGTACCAGCAGCTTGGTAGGGAATGAGTTTGACGAGCAGTACTTC

CDR3 length: 14
V gene: TRBV6-5
J gene: TRBJ2-5
clone size: .
D gene: TRBD1
CDR3 protein: CASSYRLRGETQYF
CDR3 DNA: TGTGCCAGCAGTTACCGACTCAGGGGGGAGACCCAGTACTTC

CDR3 length: 15
V gene: TRBV29-1
J gene: TRBJ1-1
clone size: .
D gene: .
CDR3 protein: CSVRGSYEGDTEAFF
CDR3 DNA: TGCAGCGTCCGTGGTTCCTACGAGGGGGACACTGAAGCTTTCTTT

CDR3 length: 15
V gene: TRBV14
J gene: TRBJ2-7
clone size: .
D gene: .
CDR3 protein: CASSQGPAGNYEQYF
CDR3 DNA: TGTGCCAGCAGCCAAGGGCCCGCGGGGAACTACGAGCAGTACTTC

CDR3 length: 14
V gene: TRBV19
J gene: TRBJ1-1
clone size: .
D gene: .
CDR3 protein: CASRRNREIAEAFF
CDR3 DNA: TGTGCCAGTAGGCGCAACAGGGAAATCGCTGAAGCTTTCTTT

CDR3 length: 14
V gene: TRBV25-1
J gene: TRBJ1-1
clone size: .
D gene: TRBD1
CDR3 protein: CASSPGTGPTEAFF
CDR3 DNA: TGTGCCAGCAGCCCCGGGACAGGGCCCACTGAAGCTTTCTTT

CDR3 length: 14
V gene: TRBV6-6
J gene: TRBJ2-7
clone size: .
D gene: TRBD1
CDR3 protein: CASTNARTGYEQYF
CDR3 DNA: TGTGCCAGCACCAACGCTAGGACAGGCTACGAGCAGTACTTC

CDR3 length: 15
V gene: TRBV29-1
J gene: TRBJ2-3
clone size: once
D gene: .
CDR3 protein: CSVDLQGCRTDTQYF
CDR3 DNA: TGCAGCGTTGACCTACAGGGCTGTAGGACAGATACGCAGTATTTT

CDR3 length: 10
V gene: TRBV25-1
J gene: TRBJ2-5
clone size: .
D gene: .
CDR3 protein: CASRQETQYF
CDR3 DNA: TGTGCCAGCCGCCAAGAGACCCAGTACTTC

CDR3 length: 18
V gene: TRBV13
J gene: TRBJ2-3
clone size: .
D gene: TRBD2
CDR3 protein: CASSLAGQGGRDADTQYF
CDR3 DNA: TGTGCCAGCAGCTTAGCCGGCCAGGGCGGGAGGGATGCAGATACGCAGTATTTT

CDR3 length: 12
V gene: TRBV19
J gene: TRBJ1-1
clone size: .
D gene: .
CDR3 protein: CASSISGQEAFF
CDR3 DNA: TGTGCCAGTAGTATCAGCGGGCAGGAAGCTTTCTTT

CDR3 length: 10
V gene: TRBV9
J gene: TRBJ2-1
clone size: .
D gene: TRBD1
CDR3 protein: CATGGNEQFF
CDR3 DNA: TGTGCGACAGGGGGTAATGAGCAGTTCTTC

CDR3 length: 15
V gene: TRBV6-6
J gene: TRBJ1-1
clone size: .
D gene: .
CDR3 protein: CASSSALEGGTEAFF
CDR3 DNA: TGTGCCAGCAGTTCCGCCCTGGAAGGGGGCACTGAAGCTTTCTTT

CDR3 length: 12
V gene: TRBV5-6
J gene: TRBJ1-2
clone size: .
D gene: TRBD1
CDR3 protein: CASSGQGGGYTF
CDR3 DNA: TGTGCCAGCAGCGGACAGGGGGGTGGCTACACCTTC

CDR3 length: 14
V gene: TRBV13
J gene: TRBJ2-3
clone size: .
D gene: .
CDR3 protein: CASSLRRGLDTQYF
CDR3 DNA: TGTGCCAGCAGCTTGCGCCGGGGGTTAGATACGCAGTATTTT

CDR3 length: 15
V gene: TRBV14
J gene: TRBJ2-1
clone size: .
D gene: TRBD1
CDR3 protein: CASSQRGGSDMGQFF
CDR3 DNA: TGTGCCAGCAGCCAACGAGGGGGCTCGGACATGGGGCAGTTCTTC

CDR3 length: 14
V gene: TRBV6-2/TRBV6-3
J gene: TRBJ2-1
clone size: .
D gene: TRBD2
CDR3 protein: CATWGGSSYNEQFF
CDR3 DNA: TGTGCCACCTGGGGGGGGAGCTCCTACAATGAGCAGTTCTTC

CDR3 length: 12
V gene: TRBV30
J gene: TRBJ1-1
clone size: .
D gene: .
CDR3 protein: CAWRTMNTEAFF
CDR3 DNA: TGTGCCTGGAGGACTATGAACACTGAAGCTTTCTTT

CDR3 length: 14
V gene: TRBV29-1
J gene: TRBJ2-5
clone size: .
D gene: TRBD1
CDR3 protein: CSARDRGVQETQYF
CDR3 DNA: TGCAGCGCCCGGGACAGGGGGGTCCAAGAGACCCAGTACTTC

CDR3 length: 12
V gene: TRBV10-3
J gene: TRBJ1-1
clone size: once
D gene: .
CDR3 protein: CAIRRGNTEAFF
CDR3 DNA: TGTGCCATTCGGAGGGGGAACACTGAAGCTTTCTTT

CDR3 length: 15
V gene: TRBV7-3
J gene: TRBJ1-6
clone size: .
D gene: .
CDR3 protein: CASSLDGGGNSPLHF
CDR3 DNA: TGTGCCAGCAGCTTAGATGGTGGCGGAAATTCACCCCTCCACTTT

CDR3 length: 16
V gene: TRBV14
J gene: TRBJ2-7
clone size: .
D gene: .
CDR3 protein: CASSQDRDTSSYEQYF
CDR3 DNA: TGTGCCAGCAGCCAAGATCGGGACACTTCATCCTACGAGCAGTACTTC

CDR3 length: 15
V gene: TRBV19
J gene: TRBJ1-4
clone size: .
D gene: TRBD1
CDR3 protein: CASSGTGPSNEKLFF
CDR3 DNA: TGTGCCAGTAGTGGGACAGGGCCATCTAATGAAAAACTGTTTTTT

CDR3 length: 15
V gene: TRBV10-3
J gene: TRBJ2-3
clone size: .
D gene: .
CDR3 protein: CAITSRDPSTDTQYF
CDR3 DNA: TGTGCCATCACCAGCCGGGACCCCAGCACAGATACGCAGTATTTT

CDR3 length: 15
V gene: TRBV5-1
J gene: TRBJ2-3
clone size: .
D gene: .
CDR3 protein: CASSGAGKRTDTQYF
CDR3 DNA: TGCGCCAGCAGCGGGGCAGGGAAACGCACAGATACGCAGTATTTT

CDR3 length: 19
V gene: TRBV6-1
J gene: TRBJ1-6
clone size: .
D gene: TRBD1
CDR3 protein: CASSQGQGANGFHNSPLHF
CDR3 DNA: TGTGCCAGCAGTCAGGGACAGGGGGCTAACGGGTTCCATAATTCACCCCTCCACTTT

CDR3 length: 17
V gene: TRBV7-9
J gene: TRBJ1-1
clone size: .
D gene: TRBD1
CDR3 protein: CASSLSGQGWMNTEAFF
CDR3 DNA: TGTGCCAGCAGCTTAAGCGGACAGGGTTGGATGAACACTGAAGCTTTCTTT

CDR3 length: 11
V gene: TRBV20-1
J gene: TRBJ2-7
clone size: .
D gene: .
CDR3 protein: CSAADWNEQYF
CDR3 DNA: TGCAGTGCTGCGGACTGGAACGAGCAGTACTTC

CDR3 length: 13
V gene: TRBV5-4
J gene: TRBJ1-1
clone size: .
D gene: TRBD1
CDR3 protein: CASSPDRVTEAFF
CDR3 DNA: TGTGCCAGCAGCCCAGACAGGGTCACTGAAGCTTTCTTT

CDR3 length: 9
V gene: TRBV29-1
J gene: TRBJ2-1
clone size: .
D gene: .
CDR3 protein: CSVDREQFF
CDR3 DNA: TGCAGCGTTGACCGGGAGCAGTTCTTC

CDR3 length: 16
V gene: TRBV7-8
J gene: TRBJ2-7
clone size: once
D gene: .
CDR3 protein: CASSFRGGTGYDEQYF
CDR3 DNA: TGTGCCAGCAGCTTTAGGGGGGGCACAGGGTATGACGAGCAGTACTTC

CDR3 length: 15
V gene: TRBV6-5
J gene: TRBJ2-7
clone size: once
D gene: TRBD2
CDR3 protein: CASRRLAGKSYEQYF
CDR3 DNA: TGTGCCAGCAGGAGGCTAGCGGGGAAATCCTACGAGCAGTACTTC